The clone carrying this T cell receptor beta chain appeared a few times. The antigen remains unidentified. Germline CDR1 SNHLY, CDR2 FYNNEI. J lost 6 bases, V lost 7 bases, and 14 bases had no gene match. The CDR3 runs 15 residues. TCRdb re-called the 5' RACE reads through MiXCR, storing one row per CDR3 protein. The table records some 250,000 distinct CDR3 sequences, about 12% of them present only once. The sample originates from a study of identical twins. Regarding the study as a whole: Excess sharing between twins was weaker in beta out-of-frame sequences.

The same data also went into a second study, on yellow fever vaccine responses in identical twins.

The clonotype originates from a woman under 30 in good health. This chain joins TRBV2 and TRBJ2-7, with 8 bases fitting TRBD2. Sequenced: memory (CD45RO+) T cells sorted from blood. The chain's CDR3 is CASTERLAGYFEQYF. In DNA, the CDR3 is TGTGCCAGCACCGAAAGGCTAGCGGGTTACTTCGAGCAGTACTTC.